One and the same sample provided the 11 T cell receptor beta chains below, sequenced in a study of blood T cells in healthy people across ages. A second roughly 7 to 12 cycle PCR used barcoded and J-beta primers. One entry per CDR3 protein results from TCRdb running MiXCR on the 5' RACE reads. In the table there are roughly 1.6 million distinct CDR3 sequences, roughly 32% of which are singletons. Sample: blood. These receptors all stem from a woman aged 30 to 39 in good health.

The chain combines TRBV6-1 with TRBJ2-1; TRBD2 is a possible D gene (6 bases). The CDR3 has 17 residues. V was clipped by 4 bases and J by 2 bases, with 18 bases between them. CDR1 MNHNS and CDR2 SASEGT come from the germline V gene. The CDR3 DNA sequence: TGTGCCAGCAGTGTAAGTGTGGTAGCGGCCACCTACAATGAGCAGTTCTTC. Translating it yields CASSVSVVAATYNEQFF.

The gene calls are TRBV5-6 and TRBJ1-1; D gene unclear. The V end lost 10 bases, the J end lost 4 bases, and 20 bases lay between the germline ends. Germline CDR1 and CDR2: SGHDT and YYEEEE. The CDR3 spans 14 residues. Here the CDR3 DNA reads TGTGCCTCCTTGATCTGGGGTAGGAGCACTGAAGCTTTCTTT. It codes for CASLIWGRSTEAFF.

The V gene is TRBV20-1, the J gene TRBJ2-1; the match to TRBD2 covers 11 bases. The CDR3 extends over 16 amino acids. Germline V CDR1 and CDR2: DFQATT, SNEGSKA (reference sequence). After removal of 4 bases from V and 5 bases from J, the junction contained 10 bases not matched to a gene. As DNA, the CDR3 is TGCAGTGCTACCAAGACTAGCGGGACCTACAACAATGAGCAGTTCTTC. Amino acids: CSATKTSGTYNNEQFF.

This chain uses TRBV20-1 with TRBJ2-3; possibly TRBD2 for D (6 bases). CDR3 size: 13 residues. The germline V and J ends were trimmed by 3 bases and 0 bases, with 7 bases remaining between them. The germline V gene encodes CDR1 DFQATT and CDR2 SNEGSKA (reference sequence). The CDR3 is CSARGTSTDTQYF. For the CDR3, the DNA is TGCAGTGCTAGGGGGACTAGCACAGATACGCAGTATTTT.

V gene TRBV6-6 combines with J gene TRBJ1-6; 9 bases map to TRBD1. The CDR3 extends over 15 amino acids. Germline-derived CDR1 and CDR2 are MNHNY and SVGAGI (reference sequence). J was trimmed by 4 bases and V by 5 bases; bases with no gene match: 3. CDR3 loop: CASSDRGDYNSPLHF. Written as DNA, the CDR3 is TGTGCCAGCAGTGACAGGGGGGATTATAATTCACCCCTCCACTTT.

This clonotype was recorded a few times. This chain links TRBV12-3 or TRBV12-4 with TRBJ2-6; tentatively, D is TRBD1 or TRBD2 (5 bases each). V gave up 7 bases and J gave up 0 bases, with 16 bases separating them. The CDR3 contains 17 residues. The CDR3 DNA reads as TGTGCCAGCACCCGCCGGACGGGGCGCTCTGGGGCCAACGTCCTGACTTTC. Its protein is CASTRRTGRSGANVLTF.

The sample holds one count of this clonotype. A much larger clone differs from this one at a single base, so this may be a read error. The V and J genes are TRBV7-2 and TRBJ2-3; no reliable D call. The CDR3 loop spans 16 amino acids. With 2 bases removed from V and 5 bases from J, the gap between germline ends came to 17 bases. Germline V lookup: CDR1 SGHTA, CDR2 FQGNSA. The CDR3 DNA is TGTGCCAGCAGCTTAAGGAGAACAATCGATGGAGATACGCAGTATTTT. It translates to CASSLRRTIDGDTQYF.

CDR3 bases: TGTGCCAGCAAGTGGGACAGCTCAGATACGCAGTATTTT. As protein: CASKWDSSDTQYF. The chain combines TRBV2 with TRBJ2-3; TRBD1 matches 7 bases. This CDR3 region has 13 residues. The V gene end was trimmed by 7 bases and the J gene end by 4 bases; junction bases not matched to a gene: 5. CDR1 is SNHLY, CDR2 FYNNEI, per germline.

J is TRBJ1-6 and V is TRBV7-3; D is undetermined. CDR1 is SGHTA, CDR2 FQGTGA, per germline. This CDR3 region has 13 residues. The V end lost 5 bases, the J end lost 10 bases, and 12 bases lay between the germline ends. The CDR3 sequence is CASSLKGNSPLHF. CDR3 in DNA: TGTGCCAGCAGCCTCAAAGGGAACTCACCCCTCCACTTT.

Only a few counts were recorded for this clonotype. The CDR3 is CASSQGIIDEQFF. The CDR3 DNA follows: TGTGCCAGCAGCCAAGGGATTATTGATGAGCAGTTCTTC. V gene TRBV14 combines with J gene TRBJ2-1; D call uncertain. The CDR3 runs to 13 residues. CDR1 is SGHDN and CDR2 is FVKESK in the germline V gene. V was clipped by 1 base and J by 8 bases, with 9 bases between them. The full variable domain, rest sourced from reference TRBV14 and TRBJ2-1, is EAGVTQFPSHSVIEKGQTVTLRCDPISGHDNLYWYRRVMGKEIKFLLHFVKESKQDESGMPNNRFLAERTGGTYSTLKVQPAELEDSGVYFCASSQGIIDEQFFGPGTRLTVL.

The V gene is TRBV20-1, the J gene TRBJ2-7; 9 nucleotides line up with TRBD2. Germline trimming cut 0 bases from V and 3 bases from J; bases unmatched to any gene: 6. The CDR3 consists of 15 residues. Germline lookup yields CDR1 DFQATT and CDR2 SNEGSKA (reference sequence). Written as DNA, the CDR3 is TGCAGTGCTAGAGAGGTCCGCGGGGGGGACTACGAGCAGTACTTC. It translates to CSAREVRGGDYEQYF.